This TCR beta chain was captured by sequencing in a study of preoperative IRX-2 immunotherapy in early breast cancer. Only in-frame clones appear in the TCRdb table, and some are missing; sequencing was by immunoSEQ multiplex PCR. Among 30,000 or so clones listed, roughly 89% were seen once. There are 14 residues in the CDR3. The germline V and J ends were trimmed by 0 bases and 0 bases, with 3 bases remaining between them. The V gene's germline CDR1 is SGHAT and CDR2 FQNNGV. Specified treatment: preoperative locoregional IRX-2 cytokine immunotherapy. The TCR comes from a human donor with breast cancer. This rearrangement joins TRBV11-2 to TRBJ1-3; D is unresolved. Sampling was conducted from a patient treated with IRX-2 immunotherapy. CDR3 nucleotide sequence: TGTGCCAGCAGCTTAGACGTCTCTGGAAACACCATATATTTT. Translated: CASSLDVSGNTIYF. Based on the CDR3 plus reference TRBV11-2 and TRBJ1-3, the full variable domain is EAGVAQSPRYKIIEKRQSVAFWCNPISGHATLYWYQQILGQGPKLLIQFQNNGVVDDSQLPKDRFSAERLKGVDSTLKIQPAKLEDSAVYLCASSLDVSGNTIYFGEGSWLTVV.